A single sample gave rise to the 2 T cell receptor beta chains below, sequenced in a study of cytomegalovirus exposure and HLA in healthy donors. PCR employed 60 Vbeta and 13 Jbeta primers. The assay was immunoSEQ multiplex PCR, and TCRdb's table has in-frame clones only and misses some. The sample carries 90,000 to 120,000 clones, 73% recorded once. The specimen sequenced was PBMCs. The receptors stem from a man aged 30 to 39 in good health and CMV-seronegative.

This sequence joins TRBV7-6 and TRBJ2-2; 14 bases align to TRBD2. The ends lost 1 base at V and 2 bases at J; junction bases unmatched: 3. Germline loops: CDR1 SGHVS, CDR2 FNYEAQ. This CDR3 is 18 amino acids long. The CDR3 DNA sequence: TGTGCCAGCAGCTTAGGGACTAGCGGGAGGACCAACACCGGGGAGCTGTTTTTT. As protein: CASSLGTSGRTNTGELFF.

The CDR3 spells CASRLHGTASSGANVLTF. The DNA of the CDR3 is TGTGCCAGTAGACTCCATGGGACAGCTAGCTCTGGGGCCAACGTCCTGACTTTC. The chain couples TRBV19 to TRBJ2-6; 7 bases are shared with TRBD1. Germline assignment: CDR1 LNHDA and CDR2 SQIVND (reference sequence). The CDR3 has 18 residues. The ends lost 6 bases at V and 0 bases at J; junction bases unmatched: 11.